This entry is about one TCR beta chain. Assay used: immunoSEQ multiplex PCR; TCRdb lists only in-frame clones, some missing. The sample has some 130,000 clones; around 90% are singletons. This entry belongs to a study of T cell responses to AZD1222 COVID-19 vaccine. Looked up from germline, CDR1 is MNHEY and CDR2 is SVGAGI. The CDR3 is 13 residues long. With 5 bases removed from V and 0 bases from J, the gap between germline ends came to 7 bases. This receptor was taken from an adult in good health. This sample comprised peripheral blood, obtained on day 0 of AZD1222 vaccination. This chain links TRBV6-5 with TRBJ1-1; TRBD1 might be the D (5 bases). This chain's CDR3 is CASSRQLNTEAFF. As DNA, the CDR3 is TGTGCCAGCAGTAGACAGCTGAACACTGAAGCTTTCTTT.